This T cell receptor beta chain comes out of a study of cytomegalovirus exposure and HLA in healthy donors. The study, taken as a whole, reports: For presence/absence analyses, sequencing depth was assumed to be roughly uniform across donors. The records held CMV serostatus as the only immune exposure information. Researchers reported in a later analysis that a missense DCLRE1C variant was tied to TCR beta V- and J-gene trimming. In an earlier analysis, about 87% or about 30%: the productive usage of most TCR beta V segments.

The PCR was carried out with 60 Vbeta primers and 13 Jbeta primers. Clones were sequenced by immunoSEQ multiplex PCR, and TCRdb holds only the in-frame ones, with some missing. This sample has roughly 180,000 clones, with 75% to 85% found just once. The CDR3 totals 16 residues. V was cut by 6 bases and J by 1 base, with 19 bases left in between. Looked up from germline, CDR1 is MRHNA and CDR2 is SNTAGT. As for this clone: Its antigen remains unidentified.

The TCR comes from a woman between 25 and 40 years old in good health and CMV-seropositive. Specimen: PBMCs. J is TRBJ2-7 and V is TRBV6-4; tentative D call: TRBD1 (5 bases). The CDR3 spells CASRGALYLHSYEQYF. The CDR3 region has the DNA TGTGCCAGCAGAGGGGCACTCTACCTTCATTCCTACGAGCAGTACTTC.